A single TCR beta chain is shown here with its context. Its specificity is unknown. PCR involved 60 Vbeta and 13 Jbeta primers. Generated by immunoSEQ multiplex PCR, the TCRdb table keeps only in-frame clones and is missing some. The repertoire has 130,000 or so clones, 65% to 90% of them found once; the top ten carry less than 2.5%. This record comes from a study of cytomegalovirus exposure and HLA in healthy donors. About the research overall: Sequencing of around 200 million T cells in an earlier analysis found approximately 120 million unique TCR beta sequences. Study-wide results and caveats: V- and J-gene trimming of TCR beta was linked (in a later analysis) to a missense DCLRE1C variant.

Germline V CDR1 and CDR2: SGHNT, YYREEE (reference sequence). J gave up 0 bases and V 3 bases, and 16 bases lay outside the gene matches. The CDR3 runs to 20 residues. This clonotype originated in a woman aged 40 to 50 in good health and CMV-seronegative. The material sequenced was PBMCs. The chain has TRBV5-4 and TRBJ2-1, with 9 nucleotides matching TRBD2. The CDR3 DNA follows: TGTGCCAGCAGCTGCGTAGCGGGAGATGACTTTTGTATCTCCTACAATGAGCAGTTCTTC. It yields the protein CASSCVAGDDFCISYNEQFF.